This TCR beta chain derives from a study of shared clonotypes between healthy human individuals. The authors' processing: Because ImmunoSEQ provided only junction sequences with no quality scores, the filtering differed. Data came from immunoSEQ multiplex PCR; TCRdb stores just in-frame clones and leaves some out. V, J and clone size are taken as reported in that table, and D and trimming were inferred from the DNA itself. The sample gives around 1.4 million clones, around 98.5% of which show up once; around 0.38% is in the top ten. Trimming cost V 4 bases and J 8 bases; bases outside gene matches: 16. This CDR3 contains 16 residues. Germline assignment: CDR1 SGHAT and CDR2 FQNNGV.

This sequence joins TRBV11-2 and TRBJ1-2; 7 nucleotides match TRBD1. The TCR was taken from a man aged 25-40 years in good health. Sequenced: naive CD4+ T cells sorted from blood. Documented subset: CD45RA+ positively selected. DNA of the CDR3: TGTGCCAGCAGCTCGTACAGGGGCGGGAAGGTAGAGGGCTACACCTTC. It yields the protein CASSSYRGGKVEGYTF.